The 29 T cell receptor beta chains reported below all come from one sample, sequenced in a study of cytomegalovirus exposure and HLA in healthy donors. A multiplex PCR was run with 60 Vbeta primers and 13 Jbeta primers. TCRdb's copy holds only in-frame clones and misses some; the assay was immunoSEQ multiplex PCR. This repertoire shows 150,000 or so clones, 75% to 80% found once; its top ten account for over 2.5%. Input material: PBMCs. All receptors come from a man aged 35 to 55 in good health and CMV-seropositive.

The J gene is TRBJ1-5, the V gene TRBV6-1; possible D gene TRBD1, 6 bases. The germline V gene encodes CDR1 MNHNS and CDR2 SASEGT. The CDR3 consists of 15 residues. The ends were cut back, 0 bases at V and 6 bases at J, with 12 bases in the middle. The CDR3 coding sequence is TGTGCCAGCAGTGAAGCGGGACAAGGAGTTCAGCCCCAGCATTTT. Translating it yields CASSEAGQGVQPQHF.

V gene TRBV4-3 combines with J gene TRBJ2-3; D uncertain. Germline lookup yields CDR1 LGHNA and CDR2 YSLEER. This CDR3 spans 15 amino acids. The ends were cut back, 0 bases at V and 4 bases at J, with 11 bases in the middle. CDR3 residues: CASSQERLSPDTQYF. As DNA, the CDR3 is TGCGCCAGCAGCCAAGAACGGTTGTCCCCAGATACGCAGTATTTT.

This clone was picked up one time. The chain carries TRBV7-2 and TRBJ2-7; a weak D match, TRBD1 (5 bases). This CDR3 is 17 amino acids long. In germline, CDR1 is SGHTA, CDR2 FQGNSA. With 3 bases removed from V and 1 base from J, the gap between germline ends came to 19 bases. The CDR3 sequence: CASSLGSGLGLSYEQYF. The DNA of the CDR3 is TGTGCCAGCAGCTTGGGATCAGGGCTAGGATTATCCTACGAGCAGTACTTC.

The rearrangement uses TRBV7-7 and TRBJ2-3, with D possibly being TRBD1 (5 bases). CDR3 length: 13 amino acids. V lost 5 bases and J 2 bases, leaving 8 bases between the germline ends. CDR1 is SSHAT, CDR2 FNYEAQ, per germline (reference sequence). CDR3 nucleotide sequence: TGTGCCAGCAGCCCGGACACCACAGATACGCAGTATTTT. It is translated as CASSPDTTDTQYF.

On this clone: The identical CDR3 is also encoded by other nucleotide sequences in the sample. The CDR3 here is CASSYSWGRTTDTQYF. The CDR3 coding sequence is TGTGCCAGCAGTTACTCATGGGGGCGTACCACAGATACGCAGTATTTT. The rearrangement links TRBV6-5 to TRBJ2-3; TRBD1 might be the D (6 bases). From germline, CDR1 is MNHEY and CDR2 SVGAGI. Trimming pared 0 bases from V and 2 bases from J, leaving 12 bases between. The CDR3 loop spans 16 amino acids.

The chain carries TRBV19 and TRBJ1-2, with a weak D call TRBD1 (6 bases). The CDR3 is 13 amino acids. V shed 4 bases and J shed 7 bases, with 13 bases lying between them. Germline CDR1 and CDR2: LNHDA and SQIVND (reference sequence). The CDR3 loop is CASSTTGKTGYTF. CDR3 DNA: TGTGCCAGTAGTACAACAGGGAAGACTGGCTACACCTTC.

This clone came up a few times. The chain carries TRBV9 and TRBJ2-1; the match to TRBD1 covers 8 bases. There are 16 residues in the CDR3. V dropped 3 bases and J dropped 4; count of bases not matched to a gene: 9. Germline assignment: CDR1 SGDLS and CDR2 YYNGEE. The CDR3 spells CASSGQGNNYYNEQFF. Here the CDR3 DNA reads TGTGCCAGCAGCGGACAGGGGAATAATTATTACAATGAGCAGTTCTTC.

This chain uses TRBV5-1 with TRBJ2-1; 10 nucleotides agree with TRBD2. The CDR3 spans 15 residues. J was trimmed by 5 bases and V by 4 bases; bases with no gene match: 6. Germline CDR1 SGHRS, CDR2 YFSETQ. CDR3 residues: CASSRSAGGNNEQFF. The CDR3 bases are TGCGCCAGCAGCCGATCAGCGGGAGGGAACAATGAGCAGTTCTTC.

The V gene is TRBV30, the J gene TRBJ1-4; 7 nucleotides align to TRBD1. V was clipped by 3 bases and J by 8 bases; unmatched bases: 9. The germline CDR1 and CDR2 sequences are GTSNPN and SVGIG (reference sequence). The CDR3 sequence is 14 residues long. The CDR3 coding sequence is TGTGCCTGGAGGGCCTCCGGACAGGCCGAAAAACTGTTTTTT. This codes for CAWRASGQAEKLFF.

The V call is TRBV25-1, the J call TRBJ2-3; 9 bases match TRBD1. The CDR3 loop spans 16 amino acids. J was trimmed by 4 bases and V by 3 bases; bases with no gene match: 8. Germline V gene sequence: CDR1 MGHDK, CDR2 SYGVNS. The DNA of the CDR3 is TGTGCCAGCAGTGAGGCCGGGACAGGGAATGCAGATACGCAGTATTTT. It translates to CASSEAGTGNADTQYF.

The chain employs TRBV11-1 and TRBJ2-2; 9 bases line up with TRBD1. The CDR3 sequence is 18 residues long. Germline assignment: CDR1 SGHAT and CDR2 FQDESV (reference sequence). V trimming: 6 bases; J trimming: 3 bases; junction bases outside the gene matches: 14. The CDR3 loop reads CASRPGTGSFRDTGELFF. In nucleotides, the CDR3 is TGTGCCAGCAGACCCGGGACAGGGTCTTTTAGGGACACCGGGGAGCTGTTTTTT. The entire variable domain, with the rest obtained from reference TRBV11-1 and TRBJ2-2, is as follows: EAEVAQSPRYKITEKSQAVAFWCDPISGHATLYWYRQILGQGPELLVQFQDESVVDDSQLPKDRFSAERLKGVDSTLKIQPAELGDSAMYLCASRPGTGSFRDTGELFFGEGSRLTVL.

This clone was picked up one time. The CDR3 here is CASSFADTEAFF. Written as DNA, the CDR3 is TGTGCCAGCAGTTTCGCGGACACTGAAGCTTTCTTT. The chain combines TRBV2 with TRBJ1-1, with D unclear. The CDR3 is 12 residues long. Germline loops: CDR1 SNHLY, CDR2 FYNNEI. V was pared by 5 bases and J by 3 bases, with 7 bases between.

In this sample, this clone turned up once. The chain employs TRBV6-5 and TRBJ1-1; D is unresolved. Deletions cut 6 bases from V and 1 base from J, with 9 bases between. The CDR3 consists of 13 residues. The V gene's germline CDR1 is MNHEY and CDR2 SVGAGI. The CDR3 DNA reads TGTGCCAGCAGAACAACAGAGAACACTGAAGCTTTCTTT. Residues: CASRTTENTEAFF.

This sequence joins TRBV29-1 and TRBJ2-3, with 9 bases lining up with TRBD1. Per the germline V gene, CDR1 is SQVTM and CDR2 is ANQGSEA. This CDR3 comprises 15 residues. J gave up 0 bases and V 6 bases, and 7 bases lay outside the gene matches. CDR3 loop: CSVRGQGVSTDTQYF. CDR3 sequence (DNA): TGCAGCGTCCGGGGACAGGGCGTTAGCACAGATACGCAGTATTTT.

The CDR3 sequence is CASSGDRGQWTDTQYF. In DNA form, the CDR3 reads TGTGCCAGCAGTGGGGACAGGGGGCAATGGACAGATACGCAGTATTTT. This rearrangement joins TRBV27 to TRBJ2-3; 12 bases are a match to TRBD1. The CDR3 contains 16 residues. V lost 5 bases to trimming and J lost 3 bases; unmatched junction nucleotides: 6. The germline gives CDR1 MNHEY, CDR2 SMNVEV (reference sequence).

The CDR3 region has the DNA TGTGCCAGCAGTGAAGTCGGGGAGAGCTCCTACGAGCAGTACTTC. This gives the protein CASSEVGESSYEQYF. V is TRBV25-1 and J is TRBJ2-7, with D possibly matching TRBD2 (5 bases). Trimming cost V 2 bases and J 0 bases, with 11 bases left between them. CDR1 is MGHDK and CDR2 is SYGVNS in the germline V gene. The CDR3 consists of 15 residues.

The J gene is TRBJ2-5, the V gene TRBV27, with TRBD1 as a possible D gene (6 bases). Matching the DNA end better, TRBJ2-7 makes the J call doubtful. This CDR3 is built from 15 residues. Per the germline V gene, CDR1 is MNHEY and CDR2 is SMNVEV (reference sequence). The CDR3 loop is CASSLSGGASYEQYF. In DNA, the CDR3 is TGTGCCAGCAGTTTAAGTGGGGGCGCTTCGTACGAGCAGTACTTC.

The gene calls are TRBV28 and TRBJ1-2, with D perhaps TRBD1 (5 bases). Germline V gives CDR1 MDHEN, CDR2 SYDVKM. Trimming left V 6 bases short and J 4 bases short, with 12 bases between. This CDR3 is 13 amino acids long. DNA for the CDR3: TGTGCCAGCAGGTCGACAGAAACCTATGGCTACACCTTC. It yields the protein CASRSTETYGYTF.

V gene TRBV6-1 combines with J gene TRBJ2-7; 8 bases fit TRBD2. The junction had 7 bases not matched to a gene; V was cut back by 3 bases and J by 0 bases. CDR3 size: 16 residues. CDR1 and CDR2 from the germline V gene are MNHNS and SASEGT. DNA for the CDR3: TGTGCCAGCAGTGAGGAGAGCGGGACTAGCTCCTACGAGCAGTACTTC. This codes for CASSEESGTSSYEQYF.

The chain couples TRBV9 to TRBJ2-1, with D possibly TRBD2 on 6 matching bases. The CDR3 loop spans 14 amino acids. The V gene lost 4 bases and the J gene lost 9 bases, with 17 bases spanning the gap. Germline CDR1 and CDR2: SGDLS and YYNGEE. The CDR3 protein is CASSSRDLEGEQFF. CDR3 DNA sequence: TGTGCCAGCAGCTCCCGGGACCTGGAGGGTGAGCAGTTCTTC.

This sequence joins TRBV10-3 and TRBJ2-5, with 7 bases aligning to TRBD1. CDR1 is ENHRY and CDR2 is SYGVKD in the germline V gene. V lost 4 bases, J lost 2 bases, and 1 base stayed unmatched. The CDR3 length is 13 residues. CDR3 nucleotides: TGTGCCATCAGTGTGACAGGGCAAGAGACCCAGTACTTC. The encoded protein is CAISVTGQETQYF.

CDR3: CASSLNLYPNSPLHF. The CDR3 DNA sequence: TGTGCCAGCAGCTTGAATCTCTATCCTAATTCACCCCTCCACTTT. The gene calls are TRBV5-4 and TRBJ1-6; no clear D. V was pared by 1 base and J by 6 bases, with 11 bases between. Germline CDR1 reads SGHNT; CDR2 reads YYREEE (reference sequence). CDR3 length: 15 amino acids.

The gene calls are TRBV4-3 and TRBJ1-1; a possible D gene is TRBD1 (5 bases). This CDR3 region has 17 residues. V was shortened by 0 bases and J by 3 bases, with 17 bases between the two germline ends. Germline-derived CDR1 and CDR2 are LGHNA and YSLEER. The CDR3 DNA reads TGCGCCAGCAGCCAAGATACGGGACCGGGGGGGTACACTGAAGCTTTCTTT. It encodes CASSQDTGPGGYTEAFF.

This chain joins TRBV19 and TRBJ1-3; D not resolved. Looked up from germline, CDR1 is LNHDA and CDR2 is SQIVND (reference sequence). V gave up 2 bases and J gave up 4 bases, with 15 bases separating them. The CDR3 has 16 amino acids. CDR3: CASSISTALSGNTIYF. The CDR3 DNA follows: TGTGCCAGTAGTATATCGACTGCCCTTTCGGGAAACACCATATATTTT.

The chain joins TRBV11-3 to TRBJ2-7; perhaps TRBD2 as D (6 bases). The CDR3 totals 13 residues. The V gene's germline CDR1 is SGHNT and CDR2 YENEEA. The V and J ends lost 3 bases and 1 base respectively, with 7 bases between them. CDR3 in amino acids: CASSLEGSYEQYF. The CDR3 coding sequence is TGTGCCAGCAGCTTGGAGGGATCCTACGAGCAGTACTTC.

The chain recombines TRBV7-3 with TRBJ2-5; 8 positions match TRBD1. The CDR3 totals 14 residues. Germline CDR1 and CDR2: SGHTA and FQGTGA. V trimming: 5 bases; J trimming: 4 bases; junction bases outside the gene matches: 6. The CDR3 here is CASSAQGAGETQYF. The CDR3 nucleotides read TGTGCCAGCAGCGCGCAGGGGGCAGGAGAGACCCAGTACTTC. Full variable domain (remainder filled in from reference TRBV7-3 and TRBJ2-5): GAGVSQTPSNKVTEKGKYVELRCDPISGHTALYWYRQSLGQGPEFLIYFQGTGAADDSGLPNDRFFAVRPEGSVSTLKIQRTERGDSAVYLCASSAQGAGETQYFGPGTRLLVL.

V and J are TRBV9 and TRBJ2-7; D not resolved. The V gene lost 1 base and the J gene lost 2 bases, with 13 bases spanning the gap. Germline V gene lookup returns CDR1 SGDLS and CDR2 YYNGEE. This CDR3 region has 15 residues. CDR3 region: CASSVLTTSPYEQYF. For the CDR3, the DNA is TGTGCCAGCAGCGTACTGACAACCTCCCCCTACGAGCAGTACTTC. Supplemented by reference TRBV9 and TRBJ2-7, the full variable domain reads DSGVTQTPKHLITATGQRVTLRCSPRSGDLSVYWYQQSLDQGLQFLIQYYNGEERAKGNILERFSAQQFPDLHSELNLSSLELGDSALYFCASSVLTTSPYEQYFGPGTRLTVT.

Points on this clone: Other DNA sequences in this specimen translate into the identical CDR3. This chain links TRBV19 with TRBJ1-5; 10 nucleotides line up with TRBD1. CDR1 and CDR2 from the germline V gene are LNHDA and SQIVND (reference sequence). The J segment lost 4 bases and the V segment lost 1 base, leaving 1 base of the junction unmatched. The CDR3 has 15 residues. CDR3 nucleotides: TGTGCCAGTAGTATAGGGACAGGGGGGAATCAGCCCCAGCATTTT. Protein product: CASSIGTGGNQPQHF.

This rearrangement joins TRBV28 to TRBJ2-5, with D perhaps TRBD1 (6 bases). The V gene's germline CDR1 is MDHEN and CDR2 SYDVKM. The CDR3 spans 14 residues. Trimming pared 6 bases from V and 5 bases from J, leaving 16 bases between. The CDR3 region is CASSQQGVWETQYF. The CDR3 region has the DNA TGTGCCAGCAGCCAACAGGGAGTTTGGGAGACCCAGTACTTC. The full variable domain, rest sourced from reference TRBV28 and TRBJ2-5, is DVKVTQSSRYLVKRTGEKVFLECVQDMDHENMFWYRQDPGLGLRLIYFSYDVKMKEKGDIPEGYSVSREKKERFSLILESASTNQTSMYLCASSQQGVWETQYFGPGTRLLVL.